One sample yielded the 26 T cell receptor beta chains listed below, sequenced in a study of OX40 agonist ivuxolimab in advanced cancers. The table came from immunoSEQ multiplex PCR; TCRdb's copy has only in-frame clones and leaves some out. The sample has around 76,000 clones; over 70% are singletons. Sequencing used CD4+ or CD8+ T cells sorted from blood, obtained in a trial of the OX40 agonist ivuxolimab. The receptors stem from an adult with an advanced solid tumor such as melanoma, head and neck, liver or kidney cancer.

In DNA, the CDR3 is TGTGCCAGCAGCCCCGAGGGGGGATCCTCGCAGTACTTC. This encodes CASSPEGGSSQYF. The chain is built from TRBV9 and TRBJ2-7; the D gene could be TRBD1 or TRBD2 (6 bases each). The germline CDR1 and CDR2 sequences are SGDLS and YYNGEE. The V and J ends lost 4 bases and 9 bases respectively, with 17 bases between them. The length of the CDR3 is 13 residues.

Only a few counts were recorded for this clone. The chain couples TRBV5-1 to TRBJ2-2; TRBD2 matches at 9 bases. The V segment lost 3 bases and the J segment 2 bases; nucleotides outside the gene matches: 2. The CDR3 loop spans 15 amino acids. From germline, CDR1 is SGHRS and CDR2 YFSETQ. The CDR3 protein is CASSYSGGNTGELFF. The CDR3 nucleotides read TGCGCCAGCAGCTATAGCGGGGGTAACACCGGGGAGCTGTTTTTT.

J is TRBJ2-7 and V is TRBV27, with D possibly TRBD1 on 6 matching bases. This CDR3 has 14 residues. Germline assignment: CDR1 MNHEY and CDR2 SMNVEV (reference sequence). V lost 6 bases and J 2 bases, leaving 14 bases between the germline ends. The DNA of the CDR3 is TGTGCCAGCAGCCCACTGGACAGACCCTACGAGCAGTACTTC. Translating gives CASSPLDRPYEQYF.

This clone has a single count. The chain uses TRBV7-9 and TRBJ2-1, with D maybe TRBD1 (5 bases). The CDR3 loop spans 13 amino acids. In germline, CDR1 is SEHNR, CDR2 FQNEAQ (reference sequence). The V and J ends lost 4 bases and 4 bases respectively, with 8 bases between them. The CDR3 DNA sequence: TGTGCCAGCAGCTACGACAGTTACAATGAGCAGTTCTTC. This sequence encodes CASSYDSYNEQFF. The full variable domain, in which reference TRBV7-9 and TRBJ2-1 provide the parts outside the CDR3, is DTGVSQNPRHKITKRGQNVTFRCDPISEHNRLYWYRQTLGQGPEFLTYFQNEAQLEKSRLLSDRFSAERPKGSFSTLEIQRTEQGDSAMYLCASSYDSYNEQFFGPGTRLTVL.

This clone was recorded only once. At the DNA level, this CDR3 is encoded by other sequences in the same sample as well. Here the CDR3 reads CASSPAPQETQYF. In DNA form, the CDR3 reads TGTGCCAGCTCACCAGCGCCCCAAGAGACCCAGTACTTC. The V and J genes are TRBV18 and TRBJ2-5; D is uncertain. Germline loops: CDR1 KGHSH, CDR2 LQKENI. The CDR3 is 13 residues long. V was pared by 2 bases and J by 1 base, with 5 bases between.

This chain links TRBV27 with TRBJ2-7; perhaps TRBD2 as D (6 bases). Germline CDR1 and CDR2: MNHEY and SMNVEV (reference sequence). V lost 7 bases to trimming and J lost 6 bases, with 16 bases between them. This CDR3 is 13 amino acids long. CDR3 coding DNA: TGTGCCAGCAAGAGGCGGGGCGAATCCGAGCAGTACTTC. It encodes CASKRRGESEQYF.

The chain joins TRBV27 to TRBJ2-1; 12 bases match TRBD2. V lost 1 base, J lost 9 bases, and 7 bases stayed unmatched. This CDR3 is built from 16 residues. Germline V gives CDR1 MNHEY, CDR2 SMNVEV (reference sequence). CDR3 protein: CASSLLSPGLAGEQFF. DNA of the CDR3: TGTGCCAGCAGTTTATTATCTCCGGGACTAGCGGGTGAGCAGTTCTTC.

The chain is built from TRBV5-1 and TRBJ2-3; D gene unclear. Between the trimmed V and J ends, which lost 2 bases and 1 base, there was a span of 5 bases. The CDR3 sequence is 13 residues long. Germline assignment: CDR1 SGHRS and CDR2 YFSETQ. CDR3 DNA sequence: TGCGCCAGCAGCTTTGAGGGCACAGATACGCAGTATTTT. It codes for CASSFEGTDTQYF.

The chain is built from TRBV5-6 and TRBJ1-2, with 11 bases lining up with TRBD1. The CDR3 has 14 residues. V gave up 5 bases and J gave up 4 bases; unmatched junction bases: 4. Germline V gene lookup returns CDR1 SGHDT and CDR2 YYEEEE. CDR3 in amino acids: CASRRDRGGYGYTF. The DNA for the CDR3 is TGTGCCAGCAGACGGGACAGGGGGGGCTATGGCTACACCTTC.

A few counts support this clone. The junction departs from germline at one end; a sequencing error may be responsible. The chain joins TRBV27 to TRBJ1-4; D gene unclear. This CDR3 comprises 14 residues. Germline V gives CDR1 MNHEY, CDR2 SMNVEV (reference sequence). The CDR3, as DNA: TGTGCCAGAAGTTTGGAGCCCCCAAGTGAAAAACTGTTTTTT. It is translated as CARSLEPPSEKLFF.

The CDR3 DNA sequence: TGTGCCAGCAGTGAATACGCCGACAATCAGCCCCAGCATTTT. Translation: CASSEYADNQPQHF. The rearrangement uses TRBV25-1 and TRBJ1-5, with no clear D. V lost 0 bases and J lost 3, with 6 bases in between. CDR1 and CDR2 from the germline V gene are MGHDK and SYGVNS. This CDR3 is built from 14 residues.

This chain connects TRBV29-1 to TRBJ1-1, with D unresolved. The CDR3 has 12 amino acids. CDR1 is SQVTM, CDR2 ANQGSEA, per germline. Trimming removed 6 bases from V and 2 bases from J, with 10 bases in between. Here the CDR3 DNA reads TGCAGCGTCACACCAGGAAACACTGAAGCTTTCTTT. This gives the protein CSVTPGNTEAFF.

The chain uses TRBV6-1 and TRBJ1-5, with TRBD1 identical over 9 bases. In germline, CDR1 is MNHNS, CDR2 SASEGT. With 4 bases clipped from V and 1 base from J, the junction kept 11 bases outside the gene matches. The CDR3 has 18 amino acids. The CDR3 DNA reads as TGTGCCAGCAGTGCGGGACAGGGAACTATAAGGAGCAATCAGCCCCAGCATTTT. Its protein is CASSAGQGTIRSNQPQHF.

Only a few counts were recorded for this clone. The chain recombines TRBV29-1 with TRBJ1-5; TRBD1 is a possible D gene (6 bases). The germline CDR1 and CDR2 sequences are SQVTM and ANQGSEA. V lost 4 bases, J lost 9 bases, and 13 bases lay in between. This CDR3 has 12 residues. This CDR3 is CSVAHPRGPQHF. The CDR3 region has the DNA TGCAGCGTTGCACACCCCAGGGGGCCCCAGCATTTT. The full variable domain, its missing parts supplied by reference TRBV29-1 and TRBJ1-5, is SAVISQKPSRDICQRGTSLTIQCQVDSQVTMMFWYRQQPGQSLTLIATANQGSEATYESGFVIDKFPISRPNLTFSTLTVSNMSPEDSSIYLCSVAHPRGPQHFGDGTRLSIL.

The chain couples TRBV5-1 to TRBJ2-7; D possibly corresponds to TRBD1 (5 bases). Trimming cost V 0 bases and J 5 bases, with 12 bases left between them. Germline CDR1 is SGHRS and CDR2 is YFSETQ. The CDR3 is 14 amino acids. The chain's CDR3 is CASSLEGPENEQYF. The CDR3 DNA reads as TGCGCCAGCAGCTTGGAGGGGCCGGAAAACGAGCAGTACTTC.

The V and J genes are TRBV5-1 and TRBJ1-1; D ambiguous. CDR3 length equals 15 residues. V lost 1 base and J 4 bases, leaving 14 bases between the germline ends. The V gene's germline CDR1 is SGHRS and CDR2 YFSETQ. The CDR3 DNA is TGCGCCAGCAGCTTGTACGACCCGGCAGGCACTGAAGCTTTCTTT. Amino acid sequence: CASSLYDPAGTEAFF.

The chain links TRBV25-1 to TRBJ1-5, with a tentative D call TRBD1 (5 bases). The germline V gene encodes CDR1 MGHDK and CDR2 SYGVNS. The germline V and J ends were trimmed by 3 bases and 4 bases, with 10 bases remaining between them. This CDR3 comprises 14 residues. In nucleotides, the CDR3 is TGTGCCAGCAGTGATCAGGGTGGAAATCAGCCCCAGCATTTT. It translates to CASSDQGGNQPQHF.

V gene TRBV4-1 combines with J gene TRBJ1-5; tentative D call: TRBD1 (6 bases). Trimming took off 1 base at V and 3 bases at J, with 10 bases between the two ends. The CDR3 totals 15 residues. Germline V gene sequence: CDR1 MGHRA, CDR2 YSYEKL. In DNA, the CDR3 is TGCGCCAGCAGCCAAGTGACAGGCGCCAATCAGCCCCAGCATTTT. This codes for CASSQVTGANQPQHF.

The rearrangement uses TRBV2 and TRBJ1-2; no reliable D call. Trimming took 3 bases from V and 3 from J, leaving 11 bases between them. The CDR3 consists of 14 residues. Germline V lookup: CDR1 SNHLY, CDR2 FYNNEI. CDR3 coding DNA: TGTGCCAGCAGTGACGACACCGCCGACTATGGCTACACCTTC. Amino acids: CASSDDTADYGYTF.

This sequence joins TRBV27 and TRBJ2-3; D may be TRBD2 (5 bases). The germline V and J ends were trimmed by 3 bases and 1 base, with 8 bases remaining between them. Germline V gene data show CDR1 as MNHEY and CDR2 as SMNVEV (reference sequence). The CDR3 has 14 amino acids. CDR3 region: CASSFYGGTDTQYF. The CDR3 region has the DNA TGTGCCAGCAGTTTTTACGGGGGCACAGATACGCAGTATTTT.

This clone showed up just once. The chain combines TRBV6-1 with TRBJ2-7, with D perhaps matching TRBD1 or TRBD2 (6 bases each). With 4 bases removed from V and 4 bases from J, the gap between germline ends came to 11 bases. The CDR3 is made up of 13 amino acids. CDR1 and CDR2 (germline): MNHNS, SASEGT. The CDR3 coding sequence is TGTGCCAGCAGTGTGGAGGGGGGATACGAGCAGTACTTC. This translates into CASSVEGGYEQYF.

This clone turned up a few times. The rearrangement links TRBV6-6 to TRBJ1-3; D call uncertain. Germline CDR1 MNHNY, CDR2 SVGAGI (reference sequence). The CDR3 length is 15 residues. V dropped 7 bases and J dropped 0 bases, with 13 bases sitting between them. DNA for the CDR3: TGTGCCAGCATGGGCCCCCCGAGCTCTGGAAACACCATATATTTT. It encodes CASMGPPSSGNTIYF.

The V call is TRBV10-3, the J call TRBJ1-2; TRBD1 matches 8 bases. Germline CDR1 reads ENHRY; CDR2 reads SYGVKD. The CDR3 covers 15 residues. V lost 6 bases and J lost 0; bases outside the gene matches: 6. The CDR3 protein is CAIRMDREPNYGYTF. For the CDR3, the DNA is TGTGCCATCAGGATGGACAGGGAACCTAACTATGGCTACACCTTC.

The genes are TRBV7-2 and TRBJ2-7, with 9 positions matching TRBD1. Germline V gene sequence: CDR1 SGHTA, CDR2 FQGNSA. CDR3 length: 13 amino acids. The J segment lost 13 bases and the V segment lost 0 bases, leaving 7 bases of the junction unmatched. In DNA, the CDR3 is TGTGCCAGCAGCTTAGCGCCGGGACAGGGCGAATACTTC. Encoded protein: CASSLAPGQGEYF.

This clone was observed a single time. The DNA for the CDR3 is TGTGCCAGCAGCTTGGCGCGGGCGAACACTGAAGCTTTCTTT. Protein: CASSLARANTEAFF. The chain has TRBV7-8 and TRBJ1-1; D is unresolved. CDR3 length equals 14 residues. Deletions cut 3 bases from V and 1 base from J, with 9 bases between. Germline V lookup: CDR1 SGHVS, CDR2 FQNEAQ. The full variable domain, in which reference TRBV7-8 and TRBJ1-1 provide the parts outside the CDR3, is GAGVSQSPRYKVAKRGQDVALRCDPISGHVSLFWYQQALGQGPEFLTYFQNEAQLDKSGLPSDRFFAERPEGSVSTLKIQRTQQEDSAVYLCASSLARANTEAFFGQGTRLTVV.

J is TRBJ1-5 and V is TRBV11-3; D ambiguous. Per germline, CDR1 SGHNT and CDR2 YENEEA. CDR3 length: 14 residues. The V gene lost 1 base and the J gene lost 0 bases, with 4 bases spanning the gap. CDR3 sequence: CASSLVGSNQPQHF. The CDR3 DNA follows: TGTGCCAGCAGCTTAGTGGGTAGCAATCAGCCCCAGCATTTT. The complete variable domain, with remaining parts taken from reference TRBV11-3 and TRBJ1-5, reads EAGVVQSPRYKIIEKKQPVAFWCNPISGHNTLYWYLQNLGQGPELLIRYENEEAVDDSQLPKDRFSAERLKGVDSTLKIQPAELGDSAVYLCASSLVGSNQPQHFGDGTRLSIL.